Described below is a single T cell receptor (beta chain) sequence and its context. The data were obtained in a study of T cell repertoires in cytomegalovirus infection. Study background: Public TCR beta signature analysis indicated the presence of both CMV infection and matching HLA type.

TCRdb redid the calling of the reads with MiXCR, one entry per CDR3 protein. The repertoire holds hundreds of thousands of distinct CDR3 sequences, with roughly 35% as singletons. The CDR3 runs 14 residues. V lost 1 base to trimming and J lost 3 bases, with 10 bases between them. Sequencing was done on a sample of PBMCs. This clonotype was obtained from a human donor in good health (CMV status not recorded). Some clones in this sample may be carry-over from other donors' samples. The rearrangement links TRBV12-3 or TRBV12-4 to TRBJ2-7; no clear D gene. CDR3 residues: CASSLGGLDYEQYF. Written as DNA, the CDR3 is TGTGCCAGCAGTTTAGGGGGTTTGGACTACGAGCAGTACTTC.